The subject of this entry is one TCR beta chain. The sample belongs to a study of blood T cell repertoires in COVID-19. The protocol was immunoSEQ multiplex PCR, while the TCRdb copy is restricted to in-frame clones and leaves out a portion. Among 90,000 or so clones listed, 84% were seen once. This CDR3 contains 15 residues. Germline V lookup: CDR1 SEHNR, CDR2 FQNEAQ (reference sequence). Trimming stripped 4 bases from V and 0 bases from J, with 11 bases between. This TCR derives from a man aged 60-69 years with acute or convalescent COVID-19. Material for sequencing was peripheral blood. This chain joins TRBV7-9 and TRBJ2-3, with D possibly matching TRBD1 (6 bases). The CDR3 loop reads CASSSGHASTDTQYF. Written as DNA, the CDR3 is TGTGCCAGCAGCTCGGGACACGCAAGCACAGATACGCAGTATTTT.